This TCR beta chain was captured by sequencing in a study of T cell responses to AZD1222 COVID-19 vaccine. Broader study findings: No repertoire was sampled before or during the peak T cell response, only after it.

The germline V and J ends were trimmed by 5 bases and 1 base, with 8 bases remaining between them. In germline, CDR1 is MNHEY, CDR2 SVGAGI. There are 13 residues in the CDR3. Concerning this clone: Its antigen is not known.

Some clones are missing from TCRdb's copy, which holds only in-frame ones; the method was immunoSEQ multiplex PCR. The data hold roughly 100,000 clones, with 80% to 90% observed a single time. Sequenced material: peripheral blood, taken on day 0 of AZD1222 vaccination. The chain recombines TRBV6-5 with TRBJ1-1; no firm D call. The clonotype originates from an adult in good health. The CDR3 here is CASSPIRNTEAFF. The CDR3 coding sequence is TGTGCCAGCAGTCCGATTAGGAACACTGAAGCTTTCTTT.